Presented here are 28 T cell receptor beta chains from one specimen sequenced in a study of blood T cell repertoires in COVID-19. The assay was immunoSEQ multiplex PCR, and TCRdb's table has in-frame clones only and misses some. This sample has 200,000 to 250,000 clones, with over 70% found just once. What was sequenced was peripheral blood. These receptors were collected from a woman aged 70 to 79 with acute or convalescent COVID-19.

Only one count was recorded for this clone. The rearrangement links TRBV21-1 to TRBJ2-1; TRBD1 reflects the table's D call only, with no check against the DNA. TRBV21-1 is recorded as a pseudogene. The CDR3 is made up of 12 amino acids. The CDR3 DNA is TGTGCCAGCCTAGACAGGGCGTATGAGCAGTTCTTC. It yields the protein CASLDRAYEQFF.

The chain employs TRBV28 and TRBJ2-1; maybe TRBD2 (6 bases). Trimming took off 5 bases at V and 0 bases at J, with 17 bases between the two ends. The germline CDR1 and CDR2 sequences are MDHEN and SYDVKM. The CDR3 has 17 amino acids. The CDR3 spells CASSAISGEYSYNEQFF. For the CDR3, the DNA is TGTGCCAGCAGTGCAATTTCGGGAGAATACTCCTACAATGAGCAGTTCTTC. The variable domain in full, completed from reference TRBV28 and TRBJ2-1, reads DVKVTQSSRYLVKRTGEKVFLECVQDMDHENMFWYRQDPGLGLRLIYFSYDVKMKEKGDIPEGYSVSREKKERFSLILESASTNQTSMYLCASSAISGEYSYNEQFFGPGTRLTVL.

The chain has TRBV6-5 and TRBJ2-1, with 9 bases aligning to TRBD2. The CDR3 runs to 13 residues. Per the germline V gene, CDR1 is MNHEY and CDR2 is SVGAGI. The V segment lost 2 bases and the J segment 7 bases; nucleotides outside the gene matches: 0. The CDR3 here is CASSYGLANEQFF. The CDR3 DNA reads as TGTGCCAGCAGTTACGGACTAGCGAATGAGCAGTTCTTC.

The chain is built from TRBV28 and TRBJ2-1; 10 bases map to TRBD2. V lost 2 bases to trimming and J lost 7 bases; unmatched junction nucleotides: 5. The CDR3 totals 15 residues. CDR1 is MDHEN and CDR2 is SYDVKM in the germline V gene. Here the CDR3 DNA reads TGTGCCAGCAGTTTAGGAGCTAGCGGGAGTAATGAGCAGTTCTTC. As protein: CASSLGASGSNEQFF.

The chain joins TRBV3-1 (or the pseudogene TRBV3-2) to TRBJ2-1; TRBD2 agrees at 8 bases. This CDR3 contains 15 residues. The J segment lost 6 bases and the V segment lost 3 bases, leaving 7 bases of the junction unmatched. Germline loops: CDR1 LGHDT, CDR2 YNNKEL (reference sequence). Written as DNA, the CDR3 is TGTGCCAGCAGCCATAGCGGGATAAGGTTCAATGAGCAGTTCTTC. Protein sequence: CASSHSGIRFNEQFF.

This clone was counted a few times. The chain is built from TRBV21-1 and TRBJ1-5; the DNA was not used to check the table's D call, TRBD1. TRBV21-1 is flagged as a pseudogene. This CDR3 region has 15 residues. CDR3 protein: CASSKRGQSNQPQHF. The DNA of the CDR3 is TGTGCCAGCAGCAAAAGGGGACAGAGTAATCAGCCCCAGCATTTT.

The chain joins TRBV7-2 to TRBJ2-4; D is possibly TRBD2 (5 bases). V lost 3 bases and J lost 7, with 13 bases in between. The CDR3 spans 14 residues. Germline V gene sequence: CDR1 SGHTA, CDR2 FQGNSA. CDR3 region: CASSLRGISNIQYF. The CDR3 bases are TGTGCCAGCAGCTTGAGAGGGATATCGAACATTCAGTACTTC.

This clone was seen more than once but under ten times. The chain links TRBV2 to TRBJ1-1, with 10 bases lining up with TRBD1. CDR3 length: 15 residues. CDR1 SNHLY and CDR2 FYNNEI come from the germline V gene. V lost 4 bases to trimming and J lost 10 bases; unmatched junction nucleotides: 12. CDR3 coding DNA: TGTGCCAGCAGTGGGAACCAAATCGGACAGGGGGTAGCTTTCTTT. Encoded protein: CASSGNQIGQGVAFF.

This chain joins TRBV5-4 and TRBJ2-3; 10 bases align to TRBD1. Germline assignment: CDR1 SGHNT and CDR2 YYREEE (reference sequence). The CDR3 runs to 14 residues. With V trimmed by 4 bases and J by 7 bases, 6 bases remained unmatched. CDR3 in amino acids: CASSEGQGRYTQYF. The CDR3 DNA follows: TGTGCCAGCAGCGAGGGACAGGGGCGATATACGCAGTATTTT.

The chain joins TRBV28 to TRBJ1-6; tentatively, D is TRBD1 (6 bases). Looked up from germline, CDR1 is MDHEN and CDR2 is SYDVKM. The germline V and J ends were trimmed by 2 bases and 10 bases, with 15 bases remaining between them. The CDR3 totals 15 residues. The CDR3 coding sequence is TGTGCCAGCAGTTTAAGGGGCCAGGGGCGGTCACCCCTCCACTTT. Its protein product is CASSLRGQGRSPLHF.

The chain uses TRBV2 and TRBJ2-7; 9 bases align to TRBD2. V trimming: 6 bases; J trimming: 6 bases; junction bases outside the gene matches: 6. The CDR3 totals 13 residues. Germline lookup yields CDR1 SNHLY and CDR2 FYNNEI. The CDR3 here is CASRVAGAREQYF. CDR3 nucleotide sequence: TGTGCCAGCAGGGTAGCGGGAGCGCGCGAGCAGTACTTC.

The rearrangement joins TRBV11-2 to TRBJ2-5, with unresolved D. The CDR3 has 13 amino acids. CDR1 and CDR2 from the germline V gene are SGHAT and FQNNGV. Trimming took 6 bases from V and 3 from J, leaving 11 bases between them. CDR3 sequence: CASRRAKEETQYF. As DNA, the CDR3 is TGTGCCAGCAGACGAGCGAAAGAAGAGACCCAGTACTTC. The entire variable domain, with the rest obtained from reference TRBV11-2 and TRBJ2-5, is as follows: EAGVAQSPRYKIIEKRQSVAFWCNPISGHATLYWYQQILGQGPKLLIQFQNNGVVDDSQLPKDRFSAERLKGVDSTLKIQPAKLEDSAVYLCASRRAKEETQYFGPGTRLLVL.

The chain uses TRBV5-6 and TRBJ2-2; 15 nucleotides match TRBD2. In germline, CDR1 is SGHDT, CDR2 YYEEEE. The CDR3 consists of 19 residues. V lost 1 base and J lost 2; bases outside the gene matches: 6. Written as DNA, the CDR3 is TGTGCCAGCAGCTTGACTGTGGGACTAGCGGGAGGCAACACCGGGGAGCTGTTTTTT. It codes for CASSLTVGLAGGNTGELFF.

The chain combines TRBV7-2 with TRBJ2-3; D perhaps matches TRBD2 (6 bases). The CDR3 runs 16 residues. Looked up from germline, CDR1 is SGHTA and CDR2 is FQGNSA. The germline V and J ends were trimmed by 2 bases and 5 bases, with 17 bases remaining between them. DNA for the CDR3: TGTGCCAGCAGCTTACAACCGGCCGGGGGAGGAGATACGCAGTATTTT. Encoded protein: CASSLQPAGGGDTQYF.

V usage is TRBV11-3 and J usage is TRBJ2-5; the match to TRBD2 covers 13 bases. V lost 4 bases to trimming and J lost 5 bases; unmatched junction nucleotides: 7. Germline V gene lookup returns CDR1 SGHNT and CDR2 YENEEA. CDR3 length equals 16 residues. For the CDR3, the DNA is TGTGCCAGCAGCTCCGGACTAGCGGGAGTTGCCGAGACCCAGTACTTC. It specifies CASSSGLAGVAETQYF.

The chain is built from TRBV5-6 and TRBJ2-7; 9 nucleotides line up with TRBD1. The CDR3 is 14 amino acids. CDR1 and CDR2 (germline): SGHDT, YYEEEE. V lost 5 bases and J lost 5; bases outside the gene matches: 8. CDR3 loop: CASSLTGGRNEQYF. The CDR3 DNA sequence: TGTGCCAGCAGTCTTACAGGGGGCCGGAACGAGCAGTACTTC.

The V and J genes are TRBV7-6 and TRBJ2-7; 7 nucleotides match TRBD2. Germline V lookup: CDR1 SGHVS, CDR2 FNYEAQ. V was pared by 6 bases and J by 3 bases, with 17 bases of the junction left unmatched. The CDR3 totals 17 residues. The CDR3 reads CASSPPDEWEGLYEQYF. CDR3 nucleotide sequence: TGTGCCAGCAGTCCCCCCGATGAGTGGGAGGGCCTCTACGAGCAGTACTTC.

This rearrangement joins TRBV5-1 to TRBJ1-6, with 11 bases lining up with TRBD1. Unmatched junction bases numbered 3, after V lost 0 bases and J lost 10 bases. The V gene's germline CDR1 is SGHRS and CDR2 YFSETQ. CDR3 size: 15 residues. The DNA of the CDR3 is TGCGCCAGCAGCTTGGGGGGACAGGGGGAGTCACCCCTCCACTTT. Its translation: CASSLGGQGESPLHF.

The chain couples TRBV6-5 to TRBJ2-3; D not certain. Germline-derived CDR1 and CDR2 are MNHEY and SVGAGI. This CDR3 has 15 amino acids. Trimming removed 2 bases at V and 2 bases at J, with 11 bases between. The CDR3 loop reads CASSYRQDFTDTQYF. The CDR3 DNA reads TGTGCCAGCAGTTACAGGCAGGATTTCACAGATACGCAGTATTTT.

The rearrangement links TRBV7-3 to TRBJ2-3, with 14 bases lining up with TRBD2. V was clipped by 6 bases and J by 5 bases; unmatched bases: 4. CDR3 length: 15 residues. The germline gives CDR1 SGHTA, CDR2 FQGTGA. CDR3 sequence reads: CASRMGLAGEDTQYF. CDR3 coding DNA: TGTGCCAGCAGAATGGGACTAGCGGGAGAAGATACGCAGTATTTT.

The chain carries TRBV29-1 and TRBJ2-7, with 8 nucleotides matching TRBD2. The V segment lost 6 bases and the J segment 4 bases; nucleotides outside the gene matches: 8. This CDR3 contains 13 residues. The germline gives CDR1 SQVTM, CDR2 ANQGSEA. CDR3 sequence reads: CSVGGGSKYEQYF. The CDR3 coding sequence is TGCAGCGTCGGGGGGGGGAGTAAGTACGAGCAGTACTTC.

The gene calls are TRBV6-5 and TRBJ2-3; 11 bases are shared with TRBD1. The CDR3 loop spans 15 amino acids. Trimming removed 7 bases from V and 4 bases from J; junction bases left unmatched: 7. Germline CDR1 is MNHEY and CDR2 is SVGAGI. Here the CDR3 reads CASTPGTGGADTQYF. In DNA form, the CDR3 reads TGTGCCAGCACCCCGGGGACAGGGGGAGCAGATACGCAGTATTTT.

V usage is TRBV12-5 and J usage is TRBJ1-2, with a possible D match to TRBD1 (6 bases). The CDR3 spans 15 residues. V shed 5 bases and J shed 8 bases, with 21 bases lying between them. CDR1 LGHNT and CDR2 FRNRAP come from the germline V gene. The CDR3 spells CASGPSPSGARGYTF. In DNA form, the CDR3 reads TGTGCTAGTGGTCCCTCCCCATCAGGGGCGCGGGGCTACACCTTC.

The gene calls are TRBV6-5 and TRBJ2-2, with D uncertain. Germline CDR1 reads MNHEY; CDR2 reads SVGAGI. This CDR3 has 12 amino acids. The V gene lost 10 bases and the J gene lost 0 bases, with 6 bases spanning the gap. DNA of the CDR3: TGTGCCACTCAGGCGAACACCGGGGAGCTGTTTTTT. It is translated as CATQANTGELFF.

The chain is built from TRBV29-1 and TRBJ1-1; TRBD1 matches 7 bases. The CDR3 is 12 residues long. Trimming cost V 6 bases and J 8 bases; bases outside gene matches: 9. In germline, CDR1 is SQVTM, CDR2 ANQGSEA. The CDR3 protein is CSVERDSPEAFF. The CDR3 coding sequence is TGCAGCGTGGAAAGGGACAGCCCCGAAGCTTTCTTT. The full variable domain, rest sourced from reference TRBV29-1 and TRBJ1-1, is SAVISQKPSRDICQRGTSLTIQCQVDSQVTMMFWYRQQPGQSLTLIATANQGSEATYESGFVIDKFPISRPNLTFSTLTVSNMSPEDSSIYLCSVERDSPEAFFGQGTRLTVV.

The chain couples TRBV29-1 to TRBJ2-3, with TRBD1 as a possible D gene (6 bases). The germline V gene has CDR1 SQVTM and CDR2 ANQGSEA. Between the trimmed V and J ends, which lost 5 bases and 1 base, there was a span of 13 bases. The CDR3 is made up of 14 amino acids. Written as DNA, the CDR3 is TGCAGCGTTTCGCAGGGGTCCGGCACAGATACGCAGTATTTT. Amino acids: CSVSQGSGTDTQYF.

The chain recombines TRBV5-1 with TRBJ2-2; 8 bases line up with TRBD1. The CDR3 sequence is 16 residues long. Trimming at V came to 4 bases and at J to 3 bases, leaving 8 bases not matched to a gene. Looked up from germline, CDR1 is SGHRS and CDR2 is YFSETQ. As DNA, the CDR3 is TGCGCCAGCAGCCCAGGGGGACAGGACCACACCGGGGAGCTGTTTTTT. Encoded protein: CASSPGGQDHTGELFF.

The genes are TRBV19 and TRBJ1-5, with D possibly TRBD1 on 5 matching bases. The CDR3 is made up of 13 amino acids. CDR1 and CDR2 (germline): LNHDA, SQIVND (reference sequence). Trimming removed 9 bases at V and 7 bases at J, with 16 bases between. As DNA, the CDR3 is TGTGCCAGCGCTCTTGGGGGAGGGCAGCCCCAGCATTTT. Translated: CASALGGGQPQHF. Using reference TRBV19 and TRBJ1-5 for the parts outside the CDR3, the full variable domain is DGGITQSPKYLFRKEGQNVTLSCEQNLNHDAMYWYRQDPGQGLRLIYYSQIVNDFQKGDIAEGYSVSREKKESFPLTVTSAQKNPTAFYLCASALGGGQPQHFGDGTRLSIL.